Presented here are 25 T cell receptor beta chains from one specimen sequenced in a study of blood T cell repertoires in COVID-19. The data were produced by immunoSEQ multiplex PCR, yet TCRdb's version contains in-frame clones alone and is incomplete. The sample lists some 150,000 clones, approximately 86% occurring once. Sequences were obtained from peripheral blood. The receptor set was obtained from a woman aged 60 to 75 with acute or convalescent COVID-19.

V gene TRBV5-8 combines with J gene TRBJ1-2; D uncertain. CDR3 length: 14 amino acids. Deletions cut 2 bases from V and 5 bases from J, with 13 bases between. The germline CDR1 and CDR2 sequences are SGHTS and YDEGEE. The CDR3, as DNA: TGTGCCAGCAGCTTAGGACCGAGAGGGTATGGCTACACCTTC. Translated: CASSLGPRGYGYTF.

This chain joins TRBV3-1 (or the pseudogene TRBV3-2) and TRBJ2-7, with 10 bases matching TRBD2. The CDR3 is 15 amino acids. The germline V gene encodes CDR1 LGHDT and CDR2 YNNKEL (reference sequence). Trimming took 5 bases from V and 2 from J; bases not matched to a gene: 6. CDR3 sequence: CASSALAGDPYEQYF. The CDR3 bases are TGTGCCAGCAGCGCGCTAGCGGGGGACCCCTACGAGCAGTACTTC.

The chain combines TRBV7-2 with TRBJ2-5, with 8 bases aligning to TRBD2. J lost 3 bases, V lost 1 base, and 4 bases had no gene match. The CDR3 totals 15 residues. Germline values: CDR1 SGHTA, CDR2 FQGNSA. CDR3: CASSLVSGGEETQYF. The CDR3 coding sequence is TGTGCCAGCAGCTTAGTGTCCGGGGGGGAAGAGACCCAGTACTTC.

The chain employs TRBV6-4 and TRBJ1-6, with a possible D match to TRBD1 (6 bases). Germline values: CDR1 MRHNA, CDR2 SNTAGT. V gave up 6 bases and J gave up 9 bases, with 18 bases separating them. The CDR3 runs to 15 residues. CDR3 nucleotides: TGTGCCAGCAGAGCACAGGGTAGTAGTGGTTCACCCCTCCACTTT. It is translated as CASRAQGSSGSPLHF.

The count of this clone is one. The rearrangement joins TRBV29-1 to TRBJ1-1; 8 bases fit TRBD1. J lost 5 bases, V lost 2 bases, and 4 bases had no gene match. This CDR3 is 13 amino acids long. Looked up from germline, CDR1 is SQVTM and CDR2 is ANQGSEA. The CDR3 DNA sequence: TGCAGCGTTGAACTACAGGGGGGAACTGAAGCTTTCTTT. It encodes CSVELQGGTEAFF.

The chain recombines TRBV5-4 with TRBJ2-5, with 8 bases matching TRBD2. Trimming removed 6 bases from V and 3 bases from J; junction bases left unmatched: 7. Germline V gives CDR1 SGHNT, CDR2 YYREEE (reference sequence). The CDR3 totals 14 residues. CDR3: CASTPGGGKETQYF. The DNA for the CDR3 is TGTGCCAGCACTCCAGGCGGGGGGAAAGAGACCCAGTACTTC. Variable domain in full (rest from reference TRBV5-4 and TRBJ2-5): ETGVTQSPTHLIKTRGQQVTLRCSSQSGHNTVSWYQQALGQGPQFIFQYYREEENGRGNFPPRFSGLQFPNYSSELNVNALELDDSALYLCASTPGGGKETQYFGPGTRLLVL.

The J gene is TRBJ2-7, the V gene TRBV29-1; maybe TRBD2 (5 bases). CDR1 is SQVTM and CDR2 is ANQGSEA in the germline V gene. This CDR3 contains 13 residues. The V gene lost 3 bases and the J gene lost 1 base, with 10 bases spanning the gap. CDR3 sequence reads: CSVEGRGSYEQYF. The CDR3 DNA reads TGCAGCGTTGAGGGCCGGGGTTCCTACGAGCAGTACTTC.

The chain has TRBV9 and TRBJ1-5; TRBD1 aligns across 7 bases. J was trimmed by 5 bases and V by 3 bases; bases with no gene match: 5. The germline V gene encodes CDR1 SGDLS and CDR2 YYNGEE. The CDR3 covers 14 residues. CDR3 nucleotide sequence: TGTGCCAGCAGCGCCGGGACAGCTTATCAGCCCCAGCATTTT. Its translation: CASSAGTAYQPQHF. The full variable domain, with the rest looked up from reference TRBV9 and TRBJ1-5, is DSGVTQTPKHLITATGQRVTLRCSPRSGDLSVYWYQQSLDQGLQFLIQYYNGEERAKGNILERFSAQQFPDLHSELNLSSLELGDSALYFCASSAGTAYQPQHFGDGTRLSIL.

The CDR3 DNA sequence: TGTGCCAGCAGCTACCTGACAGGGGACACTGAAGCTTTCTTT. Residues: CASSYLTGDTEAFF. The chain carries TRBV7-2 and TRBJ1-1; 8 bases map to TRBD1. Germline assignment: CDR1 SGHTA and CDR2 FQGNSA. Unmatched junction bases numbered 4, after V lost 4 bases and J lost 3 bases. The length of the CDR3 is 14 residues.

This chain uses TRBV4-1 with TRBJ2-7, with unresolved D. Germline V CDR1 and CDR2: MGHRA, YSYEKL. The CDR3 extends over 14 amino acids. The V gene lost 1 base and the J gene lost 1 base, with 8 bases spanning the gap. The CDR3 bases are TGCGCCAGCAGCCAAGGAGACGGGTCCTACGAGCAGTACTTC. Encoded protein: CASSQGDGSYEQYF.

The rearrangement uses TRBV2 and TRBJ2-6; possible D gene TRBD1, 5 bases. Germline-derived CDR1 and CDR2 are SNHLY and FYNNEI. This CDR3 region has 15 residues. V lost 2 bases and J lost 3, with 8 bases in between. The CDR3 DNA reads TGTGCCAGCAGTGAAACAGGAGATGGGGCCAACGTCCTGACTTTC. Translation gives CASSETGDGANVLTF.

The V and J genes are TRBV11-2 and TRBJ1-3; weak D call: TRBD1 (5 bases). The V gene's germline CDR1 is SGHAT and CDR2 FQNNGV. The CDR3 has 15 amino acids. Trimming left V 5 bases short and J 0 bases short, with 11 bases between. The CDR3 DNA sequence: TGTGCCAGCAGCCGGGACTCAAACTCTGGAAACACCATATATTTT. Protein product: CASSRDSNSGNTIYF.

V usage is TRBV5-1 and J usage is TRBJ2-1; D is perhaps TRBD2 (5 bases). CDR3 length equals 14 residues. CDR1 is SGHRS, CDR2 YFSETQ, per germline. Trimming removed 4 bases at V and 7 bases at J, with 15 bases between. The DNA of the CDR3 is TGCGCCAGCAGCATAGGAACGGGCGGGAATGAGCAGTTCTTC. Protein product: CASSIGTGGNEQFF.

J is TRBJ2-7 and V is TRBV21-1; the table assigns TRBD1, which was not confirmed against the DNA. TRBV21-1 is a recognized pseudogene. This CDR3 is 19 amino acids long. In DNA, the CDR3 is TGTGCCAGCAGCAAAGCGCTCCCGGTCCAGGGGCAGGCCTTGAGCGAGCAGTACTTC. It specifies CASSKALPVQGQALSEQYF.

The rearrangement joins TRBV11-2 to TRBJ1-1, with D uncertain. The CDR3 length is 12 residues. The V gene lost 5 bases and the J gene lost 8 bases, with 12 bases spanning the gap. Germline lookup yields CDR1 SGHAT and CDR2 FQNNGV. Here the CDR3 reads CASSRDLWEAFF. Here the CDR3 DNA reads TGTGCCAGCAGCCGAGATCTGTGGGAAGCTTTCTTT.

The chain has TRBV7-8 and TRBJ1-1; no clear D gene. Trimming removed 4 bases at V and 0 bases at J, with 6 bases between. The CDR3 is 13 amino acids. Germline assignment: CDR1 SGHVS and CDR2 FQNEAQ. In nucleotides, the CDR3 is TGTGCCAGCAGCTATACAATGAACACTGAAGCTTTCTTT. Translating it yields CASSYTMNTEAFF.

J is TRBJ1-1 and V is TRBV20-1; tentatively, D is TRBD1 (6 bases). CDR1 is DFQATT, CDR2 SNEGSKA, per germline (reference sequence). The CDR3 has 13 residues. V was trimmed by 3 bases and J by 1 base, leaving 9 bases between them. In DNA form, the CDR3 reads TGCAGTGCTAGTAGACAGGAGAACACTGAAGCTTTCTTT. Protein product: CSASRQENTEAFF.

The rearrangement uses TRBV6-2 or TRBV6-3 and TRBJ2-6; 7 nucleotides align to TRBD1. Germline V gene data show CDR1 as MNHEY and CDR2 as SVGEGT. The J segment lost 0 bases and the V segment lost 2 bases, leaving 7 bases of the junction unmatched. The CDR3 spans 18 residues. As DNA, the CDR3 is TGTGCCAGCAGTTACAGGGGGACAGCTAGCTCTGGGGCCAACGTCCTGACTTTC. As protein: CASSYRGTASSGANVLTF.

Written as DNA, the CDR3 is TGTGCCATCAGTGACAGGGGGCGATACACTGAAGCTTTCTTT. It yields the protein CAISDRGRYTEAFF. J is TRBJ1-1 and V is TRBV10-3; 8 nucleotides agree with TRBD1. Trimming at V came to 3 bases and at J to 3 bases, leaving 3 bases not matched to a gene. Germline assignment: CDR1 ENHRY and CDR2 SYGVKD. The CDR3 runs 14 residues.

The chain couples TRBV6-5 to TRBJ2-7; D not certain. The CDR3 spans 14 residues. Germline loops: CDR1 MNHEY, CDR2 SVGAGI. V was shortened by 0 bases and J by 2 bases, with 8 bases between the two germline ends. As DNA, the CDR3 is TGTGCCAGCAGTTACTCGATTGAGACCTACGAGCAGTACTTC. Translation: CASSYSIETYEQYF.

The CDR3 DNA sequence: TGTGCCAGCAGCCCCGGGGGGTTCGACACTGAAGCTTTCTTT. This sequence encodes CASSPGGFDTEAFF. This chain connects TRBV5-4 to TRBJ1-1; perhaps TRBD1 as D (5 bases). CDR3 size: 14 residues. The V gene lost 4 bases and the J gene lost 3 bases, with 13 bases spanning the gap. CDR1 and CDR2 from the germline V gene are SGHNT and YYREEE (reference sequence).

The chain employs TRBV7-9 and TRBJ1-5, with 10 bases aligning to TRBD1. Germline V gives CDR1 SEHNR, CDR2 FQNEAQ (reference sequence). The length of the CDR3 is 14 residues. V was pared by 4 bases and J by 8 bases, with 5 bases of the junction left unmatched. The CDR3 loop reads CASSSGQGVKPQHF. The CDR3 DNA is TGTGCCAGCAGCTCCGGACAGGGGGTAAAGCCCCAGCATTTT.

This chain uses TRBV4-2 with TRBJ2-3; D perhaps matches TRBD2 (5 bases). The V gene lost 0 bases and the J gene lost 5 bases, with 9 bases spanning the gap. The CDR3 is 14 amino acids. Germline V gene lookup returns CDR1 LGHNA and CDR2 YNFKEQ. The CDR3 nucleotides read TGTGCCAGCAGCCAAGAAAGAGGGAAAGATACGCAGTATTTT. Amino acids: CASSQERGKDTQYF.

The chain joins TRBV3-1 (or the pseudogene TRBV3-2) to TRBJ2-3; D is ambiguous. The V and J ends lost 4 bases and 4 bases respectively, with 12 bases between them. The CDR3 is 14 amino acids. Germline assignment: CDR1 LGHDT and CDR2 YNNKEL (reference sequence). The CDR3 region is CASSRTTEADTQYF. DNA of the CDR3: TGTGCCAGCAGCCGAACAACCGAAGCAGATACGCAGTATTTT.

The chain uses TRBV7-8 and TRBJ1-2, with a weak D call TRBD1 (5 bases). In germline, CDR1 is SGHVS, CDR2 FQNEAQ. The CDR3 length is 14 residues. V lost 2 bases and J 5 bases, leaving 12 bases between the germline ends. CDR3 nucleotides: TGTGCCAGCAGCTTAAGTCAGGGCGAATATGGCTACACCTTC. The encoded protein is CASSLSQGEYGYTF.